A single sample is the source of the 4 T cell receptor beta chains below, sequenced in a study of blood T cell repertoires in COVID-19. Clones were read by immunoSEQ multiplex PCR, and TCRdb kept only the in-frame ones, dropping some. The sample includes under 65,000 clones, around four fifths of them seen just once. The sample taken for sequencing was peripheral blood. The receptors stem from a man aged 55 to 69 with COVID-19, enrolled during active disease.

Worth noting for this clone: Mismatch with germline at one junction end may stem from a read error. The V and J genes are TRBV7-7 and TRBJ1-2; 7 bases match TRBD1. The CDR3 extends over 15 amino acids. Germline CDR1 is SSHAT and CDR2 is FNYEAQ (reference sequence). The CDR3 DNA reads TGTGCTAGCAGTCGAATCGACAGGGATAACTATGGCTACACCTTC. Protein product: CASSRIDRDNYGYTF.

This chain joins TRBV19 and TRBJ1-3; unclear D gene. Looked up from germline, CDR1 is LNHDA and CDR2 is SQIVND (reference sequence). Trimming cost V 6 bases and J 0 bases, with 6 bases left between them. This CDR3 has 13 amino acids. The CDR3 protein is CASSEASGNTIYF. CDR3 nucleotides: TGTGCCAGTAGCGAGGCCTCTGGAAACACCATATATTTT.

The chain links TRBV19 to TRBJ2-1; 9 bases fit TRBD2. Germline V lookup: CDR1 LNHDA, CDR2 SQIVND (reference sequence). This CDR3 contains 14 residues. V shed 5 bases, J shed 8 bases, and the junction held 7 bases outside the gene matches. The CDR3 DNA reads TGTGCCAGTAGTTTGCGGGGGGGGGACGATGAGCAGTTCTTC. Residues: CASSLRGGDDEQFF.

This chain joins TRBV7-6 and TRBJ2-3; D not resolved. The germline CDR1 and CDR2 sequences are SGHVS and FNYEAQ. Trimming left V 2 bases short and J 6 bases short, with 6 bases between. The CDR3 length is 12 residues. CDR3 amino acids: CASSLPRDTQYF. CDR3 sequence (DNA): TGTGCCAGCAGCTTACCGCGGGATACGCAGTATTTT.